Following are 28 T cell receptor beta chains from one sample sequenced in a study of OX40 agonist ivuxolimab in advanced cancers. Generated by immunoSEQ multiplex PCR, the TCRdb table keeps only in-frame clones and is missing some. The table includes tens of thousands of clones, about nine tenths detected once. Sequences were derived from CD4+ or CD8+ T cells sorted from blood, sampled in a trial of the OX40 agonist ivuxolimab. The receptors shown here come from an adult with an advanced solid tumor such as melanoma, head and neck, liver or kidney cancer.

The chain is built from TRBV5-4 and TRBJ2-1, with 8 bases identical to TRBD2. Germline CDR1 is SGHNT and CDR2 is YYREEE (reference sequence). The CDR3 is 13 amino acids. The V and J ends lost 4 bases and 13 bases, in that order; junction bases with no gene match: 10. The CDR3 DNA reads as TGTGCCAGCAGCCCAACGACGGGGGGGGAACAGTTCTTC. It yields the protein CASSPTTGGEQFF.

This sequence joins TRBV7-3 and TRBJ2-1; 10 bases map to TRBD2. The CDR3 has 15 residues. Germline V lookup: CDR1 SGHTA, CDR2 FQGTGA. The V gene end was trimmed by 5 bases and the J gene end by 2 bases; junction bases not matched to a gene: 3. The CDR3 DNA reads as TGTGCCAGCAGCGTAAGCGGGGGGGCCTACAATGAGCAGTTCTTC. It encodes CASSVSGGAYNEQFF.

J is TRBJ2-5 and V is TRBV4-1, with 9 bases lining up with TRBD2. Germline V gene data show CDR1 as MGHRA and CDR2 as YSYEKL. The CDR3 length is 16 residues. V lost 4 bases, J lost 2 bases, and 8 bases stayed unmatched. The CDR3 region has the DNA TGCGCCAGCAGCCTACCTTCTAGCGGGGAACAAGAGACCCAGTACTTC. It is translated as CASSLPSSGEQETQYF.

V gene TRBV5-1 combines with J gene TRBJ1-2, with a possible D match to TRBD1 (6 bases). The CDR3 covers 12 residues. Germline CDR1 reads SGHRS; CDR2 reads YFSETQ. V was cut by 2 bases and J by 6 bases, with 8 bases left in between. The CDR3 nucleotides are TGCGCCAGCAGCTTACAGGGACATGGCTACACCTTC. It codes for CASSLQGHGYTF.

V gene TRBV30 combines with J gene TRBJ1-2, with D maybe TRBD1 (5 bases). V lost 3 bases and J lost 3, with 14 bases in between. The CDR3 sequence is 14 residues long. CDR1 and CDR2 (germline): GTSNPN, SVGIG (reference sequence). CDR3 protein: CAWRDIRRHYGYTF. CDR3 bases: TGTGCCTGGAGGGACATAAGACGGCACTATGGCTACACCTTC.

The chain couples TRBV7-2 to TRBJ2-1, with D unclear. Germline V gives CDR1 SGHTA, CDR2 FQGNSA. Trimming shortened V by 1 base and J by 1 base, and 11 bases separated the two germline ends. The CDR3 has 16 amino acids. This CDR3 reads CASSLDWVSSYNEQFF. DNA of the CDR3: TGTGCCAGCAGCTTAGATTGGGTCAGTTCCTACAATGAGCAGTTCTTC. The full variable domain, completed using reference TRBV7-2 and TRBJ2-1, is GAGVSQSPSNKVTEKGKDVELRCDPISGHTALYWYRQSLGQGLEFLIYFQGNSAPDKSGLPSDRFSAERTGGSVSTLTIQRTQQEDSAVYLCASSLDWVSSYNEQFFGPGTRLTVL.

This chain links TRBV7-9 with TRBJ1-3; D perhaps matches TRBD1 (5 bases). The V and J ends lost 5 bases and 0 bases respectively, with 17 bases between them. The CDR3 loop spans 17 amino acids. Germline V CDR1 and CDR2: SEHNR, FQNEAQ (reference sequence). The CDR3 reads CASSPTGRLNSGNTIYF. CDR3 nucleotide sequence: TGTGCCAGCAGCCCCACGGGACGGCTTAACTCTGGAAACACCATATATTTT.

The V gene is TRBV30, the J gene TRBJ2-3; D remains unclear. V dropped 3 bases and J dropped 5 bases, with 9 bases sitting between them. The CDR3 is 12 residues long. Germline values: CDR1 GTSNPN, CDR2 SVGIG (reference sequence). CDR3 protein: CAWSSSIDTQYF. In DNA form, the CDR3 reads TGTGCCTGGAGCTCCTCGATAGATACGCAGTATTTT.

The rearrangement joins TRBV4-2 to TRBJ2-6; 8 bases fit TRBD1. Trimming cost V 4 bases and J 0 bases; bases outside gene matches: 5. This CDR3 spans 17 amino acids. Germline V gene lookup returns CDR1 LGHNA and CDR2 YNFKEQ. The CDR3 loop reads CASSLGQGASGANVLTF. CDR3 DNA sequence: TGTGCCAGCAGCCTAGGACAGGGTGCCTCTGGGGCCAACGTCCTGACTTTC.

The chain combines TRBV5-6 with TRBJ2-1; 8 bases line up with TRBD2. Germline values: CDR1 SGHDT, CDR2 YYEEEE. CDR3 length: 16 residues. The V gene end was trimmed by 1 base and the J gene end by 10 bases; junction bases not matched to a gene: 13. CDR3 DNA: TGTGCCAGCAGCTTGCCGGGGCTAGCGGGCGGAGGAGAGCAGTTCTTC. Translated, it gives CASSLPGLAGGGEQFF.

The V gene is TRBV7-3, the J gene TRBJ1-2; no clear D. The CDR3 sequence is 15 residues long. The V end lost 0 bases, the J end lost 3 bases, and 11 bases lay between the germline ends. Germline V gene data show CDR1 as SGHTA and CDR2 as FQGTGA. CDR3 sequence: CASSLTGGLDYGYTF. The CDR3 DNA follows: TGTGCCAGCAGCTTAACCGGAGGGTTGGACTATGGCTACACCTTC.

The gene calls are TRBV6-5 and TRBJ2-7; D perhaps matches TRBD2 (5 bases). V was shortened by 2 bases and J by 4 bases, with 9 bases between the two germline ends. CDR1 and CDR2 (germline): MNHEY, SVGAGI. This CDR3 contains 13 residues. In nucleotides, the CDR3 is TGTGCCAGCAGTTACAAAGAGGGTTACGAGCAGTACTTC. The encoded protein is CASSYKEGYEQYF.

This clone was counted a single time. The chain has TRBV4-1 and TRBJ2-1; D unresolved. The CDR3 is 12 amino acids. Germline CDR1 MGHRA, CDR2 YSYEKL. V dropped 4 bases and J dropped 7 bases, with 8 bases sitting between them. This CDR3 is CASSPTGNEQFF. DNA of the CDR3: TGCGCCAGCAGCCCGACTGGGAATGAGCAGTTCTTC.

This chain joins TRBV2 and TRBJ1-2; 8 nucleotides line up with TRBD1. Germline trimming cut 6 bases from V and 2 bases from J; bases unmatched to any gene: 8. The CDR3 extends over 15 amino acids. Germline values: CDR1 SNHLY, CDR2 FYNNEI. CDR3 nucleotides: TGTGCCAGCAGAAGTGGACAGGGTGGGAACTATGGCTACACCTTC. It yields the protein CASRSGQGGNYGYTF.

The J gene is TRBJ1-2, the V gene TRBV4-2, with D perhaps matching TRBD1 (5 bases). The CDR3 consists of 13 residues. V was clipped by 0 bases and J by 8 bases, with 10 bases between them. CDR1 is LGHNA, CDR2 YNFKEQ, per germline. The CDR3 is CASSQDSGVGYTF. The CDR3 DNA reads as TGTGCCAGCAGCCAAGATTCGGGGGTAGGCTACACCTTC.

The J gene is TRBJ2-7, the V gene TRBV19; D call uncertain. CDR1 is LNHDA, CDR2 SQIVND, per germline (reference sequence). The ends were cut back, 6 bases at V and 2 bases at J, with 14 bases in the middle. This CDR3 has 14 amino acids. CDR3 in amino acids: CASRVAADTYEQYF. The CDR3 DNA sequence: TGTGCCAGTAGGGTCGCGGCCGATACCTACGAGCAGTACTTC.

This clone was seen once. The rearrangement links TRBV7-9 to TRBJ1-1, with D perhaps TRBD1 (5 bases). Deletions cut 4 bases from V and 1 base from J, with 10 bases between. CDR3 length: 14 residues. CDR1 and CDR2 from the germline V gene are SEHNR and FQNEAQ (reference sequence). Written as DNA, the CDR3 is TGTGCCAGCAGCTCGAATGGGGGGAACACTGAAGCTTTCTTT. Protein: CASSSNGGNTEAFF.

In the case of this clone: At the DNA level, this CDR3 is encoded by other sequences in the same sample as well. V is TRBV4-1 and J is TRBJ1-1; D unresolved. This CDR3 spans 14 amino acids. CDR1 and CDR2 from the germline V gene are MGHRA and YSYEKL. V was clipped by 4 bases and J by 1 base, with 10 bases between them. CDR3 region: CASSLETANTEAFF. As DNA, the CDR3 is TGCGCCAGCAGCCTAGAGACGGCGAACACTGAAGCTTTCTTT.

The CDR3 region is CASSPPLRNEQFF. DNA for the CDR3: TGTGCCAGCAGCCCTCCTCTTCGGAATGAGCAGTTCTTC. The chain recombines TRBV7-9 with TRBJ2-1; no clear D. The CDR3 extends over 13 amino acids. V lost 5 bases and J lost 7, with 12 bases in between. The germline V gene has CDR1 SEHNR and CDR2 FQNEAQ (reference sequence).

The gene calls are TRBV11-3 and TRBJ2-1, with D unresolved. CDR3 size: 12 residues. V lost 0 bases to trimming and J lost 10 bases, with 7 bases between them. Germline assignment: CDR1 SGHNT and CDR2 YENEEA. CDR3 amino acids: CASSLEAEEQFF. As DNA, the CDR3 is TGTGCCAGCAGCTTAGAGGCGGAGGAGCAGTTCTTC.

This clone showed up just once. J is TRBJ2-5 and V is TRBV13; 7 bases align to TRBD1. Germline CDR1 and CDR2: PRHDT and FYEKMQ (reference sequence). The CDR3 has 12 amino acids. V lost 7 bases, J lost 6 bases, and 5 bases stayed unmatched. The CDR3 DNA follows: TGTGCCAGCACGGGACAGAGTAAGACCCAGTACTTC. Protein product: CASTGQSKTQYF.

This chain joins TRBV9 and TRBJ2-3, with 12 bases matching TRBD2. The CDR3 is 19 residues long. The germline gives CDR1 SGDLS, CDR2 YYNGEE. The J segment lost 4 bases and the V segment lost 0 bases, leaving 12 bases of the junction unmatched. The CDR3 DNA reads TGTGCCAGCAGCGTAGAGGGTGGGTGGACTAGCGGGGAATCAGATACGCAGTATTTT. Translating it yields CASSVEGGWTSGESDTQYF.

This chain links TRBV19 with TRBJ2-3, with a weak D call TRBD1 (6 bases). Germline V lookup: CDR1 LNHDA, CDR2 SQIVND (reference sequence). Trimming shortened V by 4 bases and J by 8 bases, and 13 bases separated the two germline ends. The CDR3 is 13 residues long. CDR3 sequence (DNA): TGTGCCAGTAGTACTCGGGACAACCTTACGCAGTATTTT. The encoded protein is CASSTRDNLTQYF.

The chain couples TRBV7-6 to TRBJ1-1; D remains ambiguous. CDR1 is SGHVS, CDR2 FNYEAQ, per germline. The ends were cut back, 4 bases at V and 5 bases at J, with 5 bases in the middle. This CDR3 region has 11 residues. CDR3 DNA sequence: TGTGCCAGCAGCTCCGGGACTGAAGCTTTCTTT. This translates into CASSSGTEAFF.

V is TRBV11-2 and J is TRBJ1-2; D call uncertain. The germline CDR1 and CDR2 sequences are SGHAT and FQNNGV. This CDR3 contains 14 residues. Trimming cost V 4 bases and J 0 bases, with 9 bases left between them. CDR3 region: CASSYGVANYGYTF. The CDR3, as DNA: TGTGCCAGCAGCTATGGGGTCGCTAACTATGGCTACACCTTC.

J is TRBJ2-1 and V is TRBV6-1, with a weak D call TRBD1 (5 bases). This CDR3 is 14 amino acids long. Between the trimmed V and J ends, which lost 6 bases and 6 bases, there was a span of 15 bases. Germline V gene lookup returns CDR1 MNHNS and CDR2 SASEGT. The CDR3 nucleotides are TGTGCCAGCAGCCAATTTCACAGGAGCAATGAGCAGTTCTTC. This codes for CASSQFHRSNEQFF.

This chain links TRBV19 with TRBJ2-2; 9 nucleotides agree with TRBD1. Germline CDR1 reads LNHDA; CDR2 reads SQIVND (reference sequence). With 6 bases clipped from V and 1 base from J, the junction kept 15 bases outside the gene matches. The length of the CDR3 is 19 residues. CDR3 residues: CASRSRRDRESVNTGELFF. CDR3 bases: TGTGCCAGTAGGAGCCGCCGGGACAGGGAGTCGGTGAACACCGGGGAGCTGTTTTTT.

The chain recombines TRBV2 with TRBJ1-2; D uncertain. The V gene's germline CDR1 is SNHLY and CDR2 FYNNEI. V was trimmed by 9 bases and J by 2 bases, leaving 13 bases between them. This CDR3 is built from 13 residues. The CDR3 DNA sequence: TGTGCCAGTCTACTGACATTCAACTATGGCTACACCTTC. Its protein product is CASLLTFNYGYTF.